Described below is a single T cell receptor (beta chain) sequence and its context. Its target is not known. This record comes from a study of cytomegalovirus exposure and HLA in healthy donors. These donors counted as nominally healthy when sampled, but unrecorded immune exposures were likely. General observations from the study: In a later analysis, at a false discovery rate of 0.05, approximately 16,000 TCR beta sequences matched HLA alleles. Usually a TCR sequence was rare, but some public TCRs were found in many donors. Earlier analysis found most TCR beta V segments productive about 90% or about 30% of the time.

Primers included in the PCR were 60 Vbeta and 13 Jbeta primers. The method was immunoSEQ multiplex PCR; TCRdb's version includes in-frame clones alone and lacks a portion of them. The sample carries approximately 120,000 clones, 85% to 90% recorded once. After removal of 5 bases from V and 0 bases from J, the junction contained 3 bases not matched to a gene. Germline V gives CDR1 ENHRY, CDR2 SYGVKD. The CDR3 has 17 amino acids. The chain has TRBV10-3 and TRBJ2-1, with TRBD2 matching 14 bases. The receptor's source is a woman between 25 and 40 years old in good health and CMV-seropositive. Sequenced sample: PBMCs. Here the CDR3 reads CAISPGLAGVSYNEQFF. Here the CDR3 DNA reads TGTGCCATCAGTCCGGGACTAGCGGGAGTCTCCTACAATGAGCAGTTCTTC.